These 32 T cell receptor beta chains were sequenced from one sample in a study of cytomegalovirus exposure and HLA in healthy donors. PCR primers comprised 60 Vbeta and 13 Jbeta primers. This table comes from immunoSEQ multiplex PCR, and its TCRdb copy is limited to in-frame clones, with some not included. Among about 160,000 clones listed, roughly 85% were seen once. The sample comprised PBMCs. The receptors here all came from a male donor in good health and CMV-seropositive.

The chain combines TRBV29-1 with TRBJ2-6; 8 nucleotides align to TRBD2. This CDR3 is built from 17 residues. Trimming took 6 bases from V and 3 from J; bases not matched to a gene: 13. The germline CDR1 and CDR2 sequences are SQVTM and ANQGSEA. CDR3 protein: CSVNRGGEGVGANVLTF. The CDR3 nucleotides read TGCAGCGTAAACCGGGGGGGCGAAGGCGTTGGGGCCAACGTCCTGACTTTC.

The chain combines TRBV9 with TRBJ1-2, with D perhaps matching TRBD1 (6 bases). Germline CDR1 reads SGDLS; CDR2 reads YYNGEE. V lost 4 bases to trimming and J lost 3 bases, with 13 bases between them. The CDR3 spans 14 residues. DNA for the CDR3: TGTGCCAGCAGCCCCCGACAGGCTGACTATGGCTACACCTTC. This translates into CASSPRQADYGYTF.

This chain joins TRBV28 and TRBJ2-7; D is undetermined. V was shortened by 5 bases and J by 2 bases, with 4 bases between the two germline ends. The V gene's germline CDR1 is MDHEN and CDR2 SYDVKM. The CDR3 is made up of 11 amino acids. The CDR3 loop is CASSVTYEQYF. DNA for the CDR3: TGTGCCAGCAGTGTAACCTACGAGCAGTACTTC.

The rearrangement uses TRBV19 and TRBJ2-7; the match to TRBD2 covers 11 bases. Germline CDR1 is LNHDA and CDR2 is SQIVND (reference sequence). CDR3 length equals 14 residues. The V segment lost 4 bases and the J segment 6 bases; nucleotides outside the gene matches: 5. This CDR3 reads CASSRLAGTSEQYF. For the CDR3, the DNA is TGTGCCAGTAGTAGACTAGCGGGAACAAGCGAGCAGTACTTC.

The genes are TRBV13 and TRBJ2-1; 8 bases line up with TRBD2. This CDR3 contains 15 residues. After removal of 5 bases from V and 6 bases from J, the junction contained 9 bases not matched to a gene. Germline V gene sequence: CDR1 PRHDT, CDR2 FYEKMQ (reference sequence). The CDR3 region is CASSQRSGIGNEQFF. CDR3 nucleotides: TGTGCCAGCAGCCAGCGTAGCGGGATCGGCAATGAGCAGTTCTTC. Together with reference TRBV13 and TRBJ2-1, the CDR3 gives the full variable domain: AAGVIQSPRHLIKEKRETATLKCYPIPRHDTVYWYQQGPGQDPQFLISFYEKMQSDKGSIPDRFSAQQFSDYHSELNMSSLELGDSALYFCASSQRSGIGNEQFFGPGTRLTVL.

This rearrangement joins TRBV5-4 to TRBJ2-1; TRBD2 might be the D (5 bases). Looked up from germline, CDR1 is SGHNT and CDR2 is YYREEE (reference sequence). The V gene lost 0 bases and the J gene lost 0 bases, with 10 bases spanning the gap. The CDR3 contains 16 residues. CDR3 protein: CASSLELASSYNEQFF. The CDR3 coding sequence is TGTGCCAGCAGCTTGGAATTAGCGAGCTCCTACAATGAGCAGTTCTTC.

This clone was observed a few times. The chain links TRBV5-1 to TRBJ2-1; D perhaps matches TRBD1 (6 bases). Germline CDR1 reads SGHRS; CDR2 reads YFSETQ. This CDR3 has 15 amino acids. The V and J ends lost 5 bases and 0 bases respectively, with 12 bases between them. The CDR3 reads CASRDRLSSYNEQFF. Written as DNA, the CDR3 is TGCGCCAGCAGAGACAGGTTAAGCTCCTACAATGAGCAGTTCTTC.

This chain connects TRBV9 to TRBJ2-7; 11 nucleotides agree with TRBD2. Looked up from germline, CDR1 is SGDLS and CDR2 is YYNGEE. After removal of 0 bases from V and 3 bases from J, the junction contained 11 bases not matched to a gene. The CDR3 runs 18 residues. CDR3 in amino acids: CASSVGVSGRALRYEQYF. CDR3 DNA sequence: TGTGCCAGCAGCGTAGGCGTTAGCGGGAGGGCCCTCCGCTACGAGCAGTACTTC.

The V and J genes are TRBV7-2 and TRBJ1-5; a weak D match, TRBD1 (5 bases). Per germline, CDR1 SGHTA and CDR2 FQGNSA. The CDR3 extends over 14 amino acids. Trimming pared 2 bases from V and 7 bases from J, leaving 12 bases between. The CDR3: CASSLRGSGQPQHF. DNA for the CDR3: TGTGCCAGCAGCTTACGGGGGTCGGGGCAGCCCCAGCATTTT.

This sequence joins TRBV30 and TRBJ1-2; D perhaps matches TRBD1 (5 bases). Per the germline V gene, CDR1 is GTSNPN and CDR2 is SVGIG (reference sequence). V shed 1 base and J shed 6 bases, with 12 bases lying between them. The CDR3 extends over 13 amino acids. CDR3 region: CAWSGWGGDGYTF. The DNA of the CDR3 is TGTGCCTGGAGTGGGTGGGGCGGGGATGGCTACACCTTC.

The chain uses TRBV25-1 and TRBJ2-3; 10 bases match TRBD2. There are 15 residues in the CDR3. Germline trimming cut 5 bases from V and 5 bases from J; bases unmatched to any gene: 7. Looked up from germline, CDR1 is MGHDK and CDR2 is SYGVNS. The CDR3 loop reads CASSLLAGDLDTQYF. The CDR3 DNA is TGTGCCAGCAGTCTCCTAGCGGGAGATTTAGATACGCAGTATTTT.

The chain has TRBV6-5 and TRBJ2-7, with a tentative D call TRBD1 (6 bases). V lost 4 bases and J lost 3, with 13 bases in between. The germline CDR1 and CDR2 sequences are MNHEY and SVGAGI. The CDR3 covers 14 residues. The CDR3 is CASSLTGRDYEQYF. CDR3 DNA: TGTGCCAGCAGTTTGACAGGCAGGGACTACGAGCAGTACTTC.

The chain couples TRBV11-2 to TRBJ1-5; D perhaps matches TRBD1 (5 bases). Looked up from germline, CDR1 is SGHAT and CDR2 is FQNNGV. The CDR3 runs 17 residues. The ends were cut back, 5 bases at V and 2 bases at J, with 19 bases in the middle. The CDR3 loop reads CASSPPGGTGGNQPQHF. As DNA, the CDR3 is TGTGCCAGCAGCCCCCCCGGCGGGACGGGAGGCAATCAGCCCCAGCATTTT. The full variable domain, its missing parts supplied by reference TRBV11-2 and TRBJ1-5, is EAGVAQSPRYKIIEKRQSVAFWCNPISGHATLYWYQQILGQGPKLLIQFQNNGVVDDSQLPKDRFSAERLKGVDSTLKIQPAKLEDSAVYLCASSPPGGTGGNQPQHFGDGTRLSIL.

The chain employs TRBV5-1 and TRBJ1-2; 8 bases fit TRBD1. The CDR3 extends over 12 amino acids. From germline, CDR1 is SGHRS and CDR2 YFSETQ. V trimming: 7 bases; J trimming: 8 bases; junction bases outside the gene matches: 7. Here the CDR3 reads CASRGTGGGYTF. For the CDR3, the DNA is TGCGCCAGCCGCGGGACAGGAGGGGGCTACACCTTC.

The V call is TRBV19, the J call TRBJ1-1, with TRBD1 matching 11 bases. Germline CDR1 reads LNHDA; CDR2 reads SQIVND (reference sequence). V was clipped by 11 bases and J by 5 bases; unmatched bases: 10. The CDR3 length is 14 residues. The CDR3 DNA follows: TGTGCCGGGGGGACAGGGGGGATTTTGACTGAAGCTTTCTTT. The encoded protein is CAGGTGGILTEAFF.

Points on this clone: The sample has other DNA sequences that encode this CDR3 too. The V gene is TRBV30, the J gene TRBJ1-4; no firm D call. V lost 0 bases and J 10 bases, leaving 6 bases between the germline ends. Germline-derived CDR1 and CDR2 are GTSNPN and SVGIG (reference sequence). CDR3 length: 11 amino acids. Here the CDR3 reads CAWSVGGKLFF. DNA of the CDR3: TGTGCCTGGAGTGTAGGCGGAAAACTGTTTTTT.

Remarks on this clone: The same CDR3 also results from other DNA sequences found in this sample. The J gene is TRBJ1-6, the V gene TRBV7-2, with 8 bases identical to TRBD1. The CDR3 sequence is 15 residues long. Germline V gives CDR1 SGHTA, CDR2 FQGNSA. V dropped 4 bases and J dropped 7; count of bases not matched to a gene: 6. CDR3 sequence: CASSYGQGGNSPLHF. CDR3 DNA sequence: TGTGCCAGCAGCTACGGACAGGGAGGGAATTCACCCCTCCACTTT.

This chain connects TRBV7-2 to TRBJ2-2; 12 positions agree with TRBD2. Trimming at V came to 2 bases and at J to 0 bases, leaving 4 bases not matched to a gene. Germline V gene lookup returns CDR1 SGHTA and CDR2 FQGNSA. The CDR3 has 18 residues. The CDR3 loop reads CASSLTSGGPANTGELFF. The CDR3 DNA sequence: TGTGCCAGCAGCTTAACTAGCGGGGGGCCCGCGAACACCGGGGAGCTGTTTTTT.

This chain connects TRBV19 to TRBJ2-5, with TRBD2 matching 14 bases. The J segment lost 6 bases and the V segment lost 5 bases, leaving 8 bases of the junction unmatched. This CDR3 has 16 amino acids. Germline-derived CDR1 and CDR2 are LNHDA and SQIVND (reference sequence). In nucleotides, the CDR3 is TGTGCCAGTAGTGAACCGGGACTAGCGGGAGAACAGACCCAGTACTTC. The encoded protein is CASSEPGLAGEQTQYF.

A single count supports this clone. The chain links TRBV18 to TRBJ1-1; D might be TRBD1 (5 bases). Germline lookup yields CDR1 KGHSH and CDR2 LQKENI. The CDR3 extends over 14 amino acids. V was cut by 4 bases and J by 3 bases, with 12 bases left in between. This chain's CDR3 is CASSHSGRDTEAFF. The CDR3 DNA is TGTGCCAGCTCACACTCAGGGAGGGACACTGAAGCTTTCTTT.

The chain uses TRBV14 and TRBJ2-5, with 7 positions matching TRBD1. The DNA end lines up better with TRBJ2-7; the J call may be wrong. Germline V CDR1 and CDR2: SGHDN, FVKESK. CDR3 size: 15 residues. The CDR3 region is CASSQVRGKAYEQYF. CDR3 nucleotides: TGTGCCAGCAGCCAGGTCAGGGGGAAGGCTTACGAGCAGTACTTC.

The chain joins TRBV9 to TRBJ2-7, with D maybe TRBD2 (5 bases). This CDR3 contains 14 residues. Trimming cost V 0 bases and J 0 bases, with 7 bases left between them. Looked up from germline, CDR1 is SGDLS and CDR2 is YYNGEE. The CDR3 protein is CASSVARDSYEQYF. As DNA, the CDR3 is TGTGCCAGCAGCGTAGCTCGGGACTCCTACGAGCAGTACTTC.

The chain uses TRBV2 and TRBJ2-4, with 8 bases identical to TRBD1. The germline V gene encodes CDR1 SNHLY and CDR2 FYNNEI. The V gene end was trimmed by 2 bases and the J gene end by 4 bases; junction bases not matched to a gene: 10. The CDR3 consists of 17 residues. For the CDR3, the DNA is TGTGCCAGCAGTGAAAGGGCGGCAGGGGGCGAGAAAAACATTCAGTACTTC. This gives the protein CASSERAAGGEKNIQYF. Full variable domain (remainder filled in from reference TRBV2 and TRBJ2-4): EPEVTQTPSHQVTQMGQEVILRCVPISNHLYFYWYRQILGQKVEFLVSFYNNEISEKSEIFDDQFSVERPDGSNFTLKIRSTKLEDSAMYFCASSERAAGGEKNIQYFGAGTRLSVL.

The rearrangement joins TRBV5-1 to TRBJ1-1; D might be TRBD1 (6 bases). The CDR3 runs 14 residues. Germline CDR1 and CDR2: SGHRS and YFSETQ. Trimming removed 4 bases at V and 1 base at J, with 11 bases between. In DNA, the CDR3 is TGCGCCAGCAGCGCCGACAGGCAGAACACTGAAGCTTTCTTT. Amino acid sequence: CASSADRQNTEAFF.

The chain joins TRBV6-1 to TRBJ2-1; 9 bases are a match to TRBD1. Trimming removed 1 base from V and 6 bases from J; junction bases left unmatched: 4. CDR1 is MNHNS and CDR2 is SASEGT in the germline V gene. CDR3 length: 15 residues. This chain's CDR3 is CASSEEGTGSNEQFF. CDR3 DNA sequence: TGTGCCAGCAGTGAAGAGGGGACAGGGTCCAATGAGCAGTTCTTC.

The V and J genes are TRBV28 and TRBJ1-5, with D tentatively TRBD1 (5 bases). Germline lookup yields CDR1 MDHEN and CDR2 SYDVKM. Trimming pared 5 bases from V and 6 bases from J, leaving 17 bases between. The CDR3 is 15 amino acids. CDR3 nucleotide sequence: TGTGCCAGCAGTGTCGGGACTGCCGGTTTTCAGCCCCAGCATTTT. Its protein product is CASSVGTAGFQPQHF.

The gene calls are TRBV18 and TRBJ2-1; 7 bases match TRBD2. The junction had 14 bases not matched to a gene; V was cut back by 3 bases and J by 6 bases. Germline loops: CDR1 KGHSH, CDR2 LQKENI. This CDR3 has 17 residues. CDR3 nucleotides: TGTGCCAGCTCACCCCAACAGCCTAGCGGAGGAGCCAATGAGCAGTTCTTC. Its translation: CASSPQQPSGGANEQFF.

This clone was seen more than once but under ten times. This sequence joins TRBV29-1 and TRBJ1-2, with unresolved D. The V end was cut by 6 bases, the J end by 5 bases, with 10 bases between. There are 11 residues in the CDR3. Germline CDR1 and CDR2: SQVTM and ANQGSEA. CDR3 region: CSVGEVYGYTF. CDR3 in DNA: TGCAGCGTCGGGGAAGTGTATGGCTACACCTTC.

The genes are TRBV28 and TRBJ1-2; D might be TRBD1 (6 bases). V shed 2 bases and J shed 3 bases, with 13 bases lying between them. This CDR3 has 15 amino acids. The germline V gene has CDR1 MDHEN and CDR2 SYDVKM. The CDR3 is CASSLPTGSYYGYTF. CDR3 bases: TGTGCCAGCAGTTTACCGACAGGATCCTACTATGGCTACACCTTC.

V gene TRBV7-9 combines with J gene TRBJ1-1; D is unresolved. CDR3 size: 12 residues. Trimming removed 5 bases at V and 5 bases at J, with 9 bases between. Per the germline V gene, CDR1 is SEHNR and CDR2 is FQNEAQ (reference sequence). This CDR3 reads CASSARGTEAFF. The CDR3 DNA reads TGTGCCAGCAGCGCCAGAGGAACTGAAGCTTTCTTT.

V and J are TRBV7-2 and TRBJ1-2; D remains unclear. Trimming left V 2 bases short and J 8 bases short, with 15 bases between. Germline CDR1 reads SGHTA; CDR2 reads FQGNSA. This CDR3 region has 14 residues. As DNA, the CDR3 is TGTGCCAGCAGCTTAAGAGGCAGCGGAGAAGGCTACACCTTC. Its protein is CASSLRGSGEGYTF. Full variable domain (outside the CDR3, taken from reference TRBV7-2 and TRBJ1-2): GAGVSQSPSNKVTEKGKDVELRCDPISGHTALYWYRQSLGQGLEFLIYFQGNSAPDKSGLPSDRFSAERTGGSVSTLTIQRTQQEDSAVYLCASSLRGSGEGYTFGSGTRLTVV.

This clone was found once. The rearrangement uses TRBV19 and TRBJ1-5; weak D call: TRBD1 (5 bases). V dropped 3 bases and J dropped 5 bases, with 8 bases sitting between them. The germline gives CDR1 LNHDA, CDR2 SQIVND (reference sequence). The CDR3 loop spans 13 amino acids. The CDR3 nucleotides read TGTGCCAGTAGTATGGGGCAGTATCAGCCCCAGCATTTT. Its translation is CASSMGQYQPQHF.